The T cell receptor (beta chain) described here comes from a study of blood T cell repertoires in COVID-19. Study at large: There were acute and convalescent COVID-19 samples, and they came from the United States, Italy and Spain. Nucleic acid was either cDNA or gDNA, and it came from T cells, B-cell-depleted T cells, or PBMCs.

In the original analysis: Amplification of reference gene primers provided the estimated nucleated cell counts. Profiling relied on immunoSEQ multiplex PCR, and the TCRdb table lists in-frame clones only, not all of them. The D gene and trimming were derived from the DNA, and the V and J assignments and clone size from that table. The table lists about 16,000 clones, around 79% of them singletons. Trimming took 5 bases from V and 6 from J, leaving 23 bases between them. The CDR3 spans 16 residues. Looked up from germline, CDR1 is MNHEY and CDR2 is SMNVEV (reference sequence). The material sequenced was peripheral blood. The rearrangement uses TRBV27 and TRBJ2-7; D uncertain. The TCR originated in a woman between 65 and 79 years old with active COVID-19. This chain's CDR3 is CASSASQGVASFEQYF. The CDR3 DNA reads TGTGCCAGCAGTGCAAGCCAAGGAGTAGCCTCTTTCGAGCAGTACTTC.